This T cell receptor beta chain is from a study of molecular identifiers for immune sequencing clone quantification (dated by TCRdb to the late 2010s). About the full investigation: In a replicate experiment, RNA from 20,000 or 100,000 naive CD8 T cells was split into five aliquots, four of which were sequenced. CD8 T cells were used in a methods study to benchmark molecular-identifier clustering-based TCR repertoire sequencing (MIDCIRS) and TCR RNA copy counting. Results and caveats for the whole study, not just this receptor: Clones above 20 RNA copies held over 98% of molecules in CMV-specific effector cells but under 1% in naive cells. When barcode sub-clustering was left out, chimeric consensus sequences inflated TCR diversity, with chimeras reaching as high as 47%. Modeling estimated about 3.3 recovered TCR RNA copies per cell, compared with approximately 10 by digital PCR, which implies roughly 30% capture efficiency. Identical TCR molecules sharing a barcode could cause highly expanded clone sizes to be underestimated. Spiked-in Jurkat TCR RNA (approximately 10 copies' worth), which is not part of the donor repertoire, was contained in the naive libraries. Spiked-in Jurkat TCR RNA equal to a single cell's worth was reported to be detectable even within one million naive CD8 T cells.

Naive CD8 T cell libraries were made from about 20,000 to 1,000,000 sorted cells using 10%, 30% or 50% of purified RNA. Naive CD8 T cells were FACS-sorted as CD8+CD4-CCR7+CD45RA+ on a BD FACSAria II into RLT Plus buffer. Detection sensitivity was tested by spiking Jurkat RNA equal to ten or so TCR copies' worth into samples containing about 18,000-1,000,000 naive CD8 T cells. Enrichment of CD8 T cells was performed with RosetteSep CD8+ T Cell Enrichment Cocktail and Ficoll-Paque, after which ACK red cell lysis was carried out. This clonotype was seen at least ten times. This receptor's antigen is unknown. No much larger clonotype is one base removed from it; base qualities were not supplied. The library was made by PCR. Instrument on record: NextSeq 500. Bulk TCR libraries were prepared as previously described, using TCR primers listed in Table S5. Purification of total RNA was performed with the Qiagen AllPrep DNA/RNA kit. Before analysis, reads from multiple sequencing runs of the same library were pooled. For the original study's pipeline: Only reads with exact TCR constant sequence were kept, trimmed to 150 nt, and grouped by their 12-nt molecular barcodes. Reads inside each barcode group were sub-clustered using a 15% Levenshtein threshold, and a quality-weighted consensus sequence was constructed for each RNA molecule. Non-functional sequences were removed, as were lower-count sequences one edit away from another. Based on a fit of two negative binomial distributions, barcode sub-clusters having less than 20% of the maximum read count were discarded. Through fastp at Q25 and MiXCR, TCRdb rebuilt clones from the public reads, retaining in-frame beta chains. When rows share a CDR3 protein, they turn into one entry using the most common DNA and genes. The V and J calls follow TCRdb's processing rather than the paper's. The sample profile shows approximately 550,000 distinct CDR3 sequences; 25% of them were found once. The ten largest account for roughly 0.79% of the sample.

The sample comprised naive CD8+ T cells from blood, with Jurkat cell RNA spiked in. The cell subset or site label here, explained by the study, means: FACS-sorted CD8+CD4-CCR7+CD45RA+ naive T cells. This sequence originates from a human donor in good health. Some libraries in this study had Jurkat cell RNA spiked in.

The CDR3 protein: CASSQDSTGQSPPDTQYF. The DNA sequence is as follows: TGCGCCAGCAGCCAAGATAGTACGGGCCAGTCCCCGCCAGATACGCAGTATTTT. The V and J segments used are TRBV4-1 and TRBJ2-3, with the D gene call left open. V sheds 0 bases and J sheds 4 bases, leaving 20 bases between their ends. From the germline V gene, CDR1 is MGHRA and CDR2 is YSYEKL. The CDR3 runs 18 residues from the cysteine to the phenylalanine. The CDR3 DNA has 54 bases and is translated from base 1.